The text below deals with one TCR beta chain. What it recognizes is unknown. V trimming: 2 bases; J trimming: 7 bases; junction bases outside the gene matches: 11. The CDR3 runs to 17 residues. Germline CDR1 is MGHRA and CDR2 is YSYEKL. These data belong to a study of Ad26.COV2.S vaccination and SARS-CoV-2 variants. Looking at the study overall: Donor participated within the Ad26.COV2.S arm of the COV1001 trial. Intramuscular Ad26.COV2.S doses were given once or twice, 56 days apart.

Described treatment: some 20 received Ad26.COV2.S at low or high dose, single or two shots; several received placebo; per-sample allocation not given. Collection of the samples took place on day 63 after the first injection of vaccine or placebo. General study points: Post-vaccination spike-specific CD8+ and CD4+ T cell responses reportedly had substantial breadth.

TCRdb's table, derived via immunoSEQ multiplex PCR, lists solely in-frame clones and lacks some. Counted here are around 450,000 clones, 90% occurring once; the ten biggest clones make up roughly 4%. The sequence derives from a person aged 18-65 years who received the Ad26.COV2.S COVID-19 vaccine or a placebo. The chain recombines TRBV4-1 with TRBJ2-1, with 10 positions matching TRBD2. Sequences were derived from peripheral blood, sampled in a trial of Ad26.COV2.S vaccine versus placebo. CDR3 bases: TGCGCCAGCAGCCAAACCTTAGCGGGAGGTGTATTGAATGAGCAGTTCTTC. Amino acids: CASSQTLAGGVLNEQFF.